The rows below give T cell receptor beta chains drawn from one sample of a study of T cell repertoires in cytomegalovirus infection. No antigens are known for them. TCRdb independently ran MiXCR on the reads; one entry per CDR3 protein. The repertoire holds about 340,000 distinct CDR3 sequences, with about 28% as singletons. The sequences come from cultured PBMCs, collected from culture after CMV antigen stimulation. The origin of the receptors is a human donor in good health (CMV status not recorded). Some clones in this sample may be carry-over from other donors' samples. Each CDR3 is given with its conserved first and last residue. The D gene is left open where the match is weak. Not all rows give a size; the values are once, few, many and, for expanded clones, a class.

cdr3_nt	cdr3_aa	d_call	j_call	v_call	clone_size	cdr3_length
TGTGCCAGCAGCCGAACCGGGGGGGCCGGGGATACGCAGTATTTT	CASSRTGGAGDTQYF	TRBD2	TRBJ2-3	TRBV11-1	few	15
TGTGCCAGCAGCCCCCAGCTTAACTATGGCTACACCTTC	CASSPQLNYGYTF	NA	TRBJ1-2	TRBV7-8	few	13
TGTGCCAGCAGTTTACCCCTAGGCCAAGGGACAGATACGCAGTATTTT	CASSLPLGQGTDTQYF	NA	TRBJ2-3	TRBV28	many	16
TGTGCTAGTGGCCGGGACGAGGGTTCACCCCTCCACTTT	CASGRDEGSPLHF	NA	TRBJ1-6	TRBV12-5	few	13
TGCGCCAGCAGCCCTGACAGGGGTCTCACCGGGGAGCTGTTTTTT	CASSPDRGLTGELFF	TRBD1	TRBJ2-2	TRBV5-1	few	15
TGTGCCAGCATTAAGGGGGGGTCGTTCGAGCAGTACTTC	CASIKGGSFEQYF	NA	TRBJ2-7	TRBV7-8	many	13
TGTGCCATCAGTGAGGCCATCGGGAGCACTGAAGCTTTCTTT	CAISEAIGSTEAFF	NA	TRBJ1-1	TRBV10-3	few	14
TGTGCCAGCAGCTTGGGCCAAATACTCGATGAGCAGTTCTTC	CASSLGQILDEQFF	NA	TRBJ2-1	TRBV7-3	NA	14
TGCGCCAGCAGCTTGGGGGCAGATGGGCCTGAAGCTTTCTTT	CASSLGADGPEAFF	NA	TRBJ1-1	TRBV5-1	few	14
TGTGCCAGTAGTGCCTACAGGAACACCGGGGAGCTGTTTTTT	CASSAYRNTGELFF	NA	TRBJ2-2	TRBV19	few	14
TGTGCCAGCAGCTTAGCGCAGGCAGCCGAGCAGTACTTC	CASSLAQAAEQYF	NA	TRBJ2-7	TRBV7-8	few	13
TGTGCCAGCAGTTACTCGATGCAGGGCGGTGGTGGAAACACCATATATTTT	CASSYSMQGGGGNTIYF	NA	TRBJ1-3	TRBV6-6	NA	17
TGTGCCAGCAGTTTATCGGCGTCGGAGACCCAGTACTTC	CASSLSASETQYF	NA	TRBJ2-5	TRBV28	NA	13
TGTGCCAGCCGGGGGGTCACTGAAGCTTTCTTT	CASRGVTEAFF	NA	TRBJ1-1	TRBV27	few	11
TGTGCCAGCAGCTTATTAGGGACAGGGAGCCAGCCCCAGCATTTT	CASSLLGTGSQPQHF	TRBD1	TRBJ1-5	TRBV7-2	NA	15
TGTGCCGGCAGCCTATTCCACAGGCCCGTGGAGACCCAGTACTTC	CAGSLFHRPVETQYF	NA	TRBJ2-5	TRBV7-6	NA	15
TGTGCCAGTAGTACCCCAGGGACAGGGAAAAGCTCCTACGAGCAGTACTTC	CASSTPGTGKSSYEQYF	TRBD1	TRBJ2-7	TRBV19	NA	17
TGTGCCATCAGTGGTGGGGACCCCTACGAGCAGTACTTC	CAISGGDPYEQYF	NA	TRBJ2-7	TRBV10-3	NA	13
TGTGCCAGCAGCTTAATGGGCCTAGCGGACACCGGGGAGCTGTTTTTT	CASSLMGLADTGELFF	TRBD2	TRBJ2-2	TRBV7-6	NA	16